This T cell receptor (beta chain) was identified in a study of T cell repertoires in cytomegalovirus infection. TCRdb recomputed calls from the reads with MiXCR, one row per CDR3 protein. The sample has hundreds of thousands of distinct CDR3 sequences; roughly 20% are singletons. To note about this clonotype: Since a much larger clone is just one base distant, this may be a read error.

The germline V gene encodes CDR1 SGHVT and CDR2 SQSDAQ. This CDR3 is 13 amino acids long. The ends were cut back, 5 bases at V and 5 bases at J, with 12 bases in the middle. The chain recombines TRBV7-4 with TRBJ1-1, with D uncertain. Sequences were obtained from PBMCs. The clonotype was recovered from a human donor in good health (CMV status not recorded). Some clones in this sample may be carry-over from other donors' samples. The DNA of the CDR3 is TGTGCCAGCAGCATAACACAGAAAACTGAAGCTTTCTTT. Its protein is CASSITQKTEAFF.